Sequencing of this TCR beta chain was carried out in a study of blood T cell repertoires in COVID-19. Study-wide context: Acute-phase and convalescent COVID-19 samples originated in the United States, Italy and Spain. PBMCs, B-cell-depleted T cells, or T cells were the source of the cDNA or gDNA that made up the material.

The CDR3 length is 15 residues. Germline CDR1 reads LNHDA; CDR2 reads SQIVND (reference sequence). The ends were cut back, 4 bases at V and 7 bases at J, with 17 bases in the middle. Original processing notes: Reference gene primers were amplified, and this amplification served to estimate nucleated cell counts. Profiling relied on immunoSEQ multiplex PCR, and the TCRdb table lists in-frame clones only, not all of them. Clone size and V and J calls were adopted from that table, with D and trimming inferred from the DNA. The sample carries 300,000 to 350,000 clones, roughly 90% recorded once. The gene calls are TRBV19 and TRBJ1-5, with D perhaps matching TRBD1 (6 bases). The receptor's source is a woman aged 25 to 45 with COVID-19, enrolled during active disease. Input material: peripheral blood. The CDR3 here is CASSTVRGARQPQHF. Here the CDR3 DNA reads TGTGCCAGTAGTACGGTACGGGGGGCGAGGCAGCCCCAGCATTTT.